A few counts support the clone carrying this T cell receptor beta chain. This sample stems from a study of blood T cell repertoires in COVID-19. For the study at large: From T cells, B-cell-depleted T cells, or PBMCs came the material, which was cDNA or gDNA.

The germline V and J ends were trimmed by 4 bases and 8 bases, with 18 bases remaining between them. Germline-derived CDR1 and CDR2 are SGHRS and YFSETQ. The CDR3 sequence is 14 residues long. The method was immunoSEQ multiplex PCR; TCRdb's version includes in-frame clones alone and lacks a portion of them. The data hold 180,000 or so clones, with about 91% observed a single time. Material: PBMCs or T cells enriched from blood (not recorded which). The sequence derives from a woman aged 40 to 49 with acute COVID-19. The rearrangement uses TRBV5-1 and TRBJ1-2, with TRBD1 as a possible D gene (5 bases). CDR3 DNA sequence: TGCGCCAGCAGCGTAACAGGAGATCGCGAAGGCTACACCTTC. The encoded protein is CASSVTGDREGYTF.